These T cell receptor beta chains were read from a single sample in a study of Graves' ophthalmopathy and Graves' hyperthyroidism. TCRdb re-called the multiplex PCR reads through MiXCR, storing one row per CDR3 protein. The table lists roughly 300,000 distinct CDR3 sequences, about a sixth of them singletons. The material sequenced was peripheral blood. These receptors were collected from an adult man with Graves' ophthalmopathy. The CDR3 runs from the conserved cysteine through the conserved F or W. D genes are given only for firm matches. Expanded clones are given a class, and other clones once, few, many or no size at all.

CASTPGQGTEAFF | TGCGCCAGCACCCCGGGACAGGGGACTGAAGCTTTCTTT | TRBV5-1 | TRBD1 | TRBJ1-1 | many
CASSPGFGGTRETQYF | TGTGCCAGTAGCCCCGGTTTTGGGGGCACAAGAGAGACCCAGTACTTC | TRBV19 | - | TRBJ2-5 | -
CASSQAYYGYTF | TGTGCCAGCAGCCAAGCTTACTATGGCTACACCTTC | TRBV14 | - | TRBJ1-2 | many
CASRRPVQGEGANVLTF | TGTGCCAGCAGGAGACCGGTCCAGGGGGAAGGGGCCAACGTCCTGACTTTC | TRBV6-1 | TRBD1 | TRBJ2-6 | -
CASSSGGTGAFF | TGTGCCAGCAGCTCCGGAGGGACGGGAGCTTTCTTT | TRBV7-2 | - | TRBJ1-1 | -
CASSETGQIYEQYF | TGTGCCAGCAGTGAGACGGGACAGATCTACGAGCAGTACTTC | TRBV28 | TRBD1 | TRBJ2-7 | -
CSAPLGGREGTQYF | TGCAGTGCTCCCCTCGGGGGGAGGGAAGGGACCCAGTACTTC | TRBV20-1 | TRBD2 | TRBJ2-5 | many
CASSSARWQPQHF | TGTGCCAGCAGTTCCGCACGGTGGCAGCCCCAGCATTTT | TRBV6-5 | - | TRBJ1-5 | many
CASSFGGEGYGYTF | TGTGCCAGCAGTTTTGGCGGGGAAGGATATGGCTACACCTTC | TRBV12-3/TRBV12-4 | - | TRBJ1-2 | -
CASSYSTLRTDRNQPQHF | TGTGCCAGCAGTTACTCAACTCTTCGGACAGATAGAAATCAGCCCCAGCATTTT | TRBV6-2/TRBV6-3 | - | TRBJ1-5 | many
CASSIKGLAGVGAYEQYF | TGTGCCAGCAGCATCAAGGGACTAGCGGGAGTCGGGGCTTACGAGCAGTACTTC | TRBV6-2/TRBV6-3 | TRBD2 | TRBJ2-7 | -
CASSLWDRPLRELFF | TGTGCCAGCAGTCTATGGGACAGACCCCTCAGGGAGCTGTTTTTT | TRBV9 | TRBD1 | TRBJ2-2 | many
CASSPGLLNTEAFF | TGTGCCAGCTCACCCGGACTGCTGAACACTGAAGCTTTCTTT | TRBV18 | - | TRBJ1-1 | -
CSARRTDQETQYF | TGCAGTGCTAGAAGGACAGACCAAGAGACCCAGTACTTC | TRBV20-1 | - | TRBJ2-5 | many
CASSFATGTGSSNQPQHF | TGTGCCAGCAGTTTCGCAACCGGGACAGGGTCCAGCAATCAGCCCCAGCATTTT | TRBV28 | TRBD1 | TRBJ1-5 | many
CAISGRQGAHEQYF | TGTGCCATCAGTGGCAGGCAGGGGGCCCACGAGCAGTACTTC | TRBV10-3 | TRBD1 | TRBJ2-7 | many
CASSSAFEQPQHF | TGTGCCAGCAGTTCAGCCTTCGAGCAGCCCCAGCATTTT | TRBV27 | - | TRBJ1-5 | few
CASSLNFDGYTF | TGTGCCAGCAGTTTAAACTTTGATGGCTACACCTTC | TRBV12-3/TRBV12-4 | - | TRBJ1-2 | -
CASSSAYLEQYF | TGTGCCAGCAGCTCCGCTTATTTGGAGCAGTACTTC | TRBV7-2 | - | TRBJ2-7 | -
CSARGDGLDYEQYF | TGCAGTGCTAGAGGTGACGGACTAGACTACGAGCAGTACTTC | TRBV20-1 | TRBD2 | TRBJ2-7 | few
CASRSGGSSYEQYF | TGTGCCAGCCGATCCGGGGGCTCGAGCTACGAGCAGTACTTC | TRBV2 | - | TRBJ2-7 | many
CASSLEGGPGDGYTF | TGTGCCAGCAGCTTAGAGGGAGGGCCGGGGGACGGCTACACCTTC | TRBV11-2 | - | TRBJ1-2 | many
CATSRGAATPQETQYF | TGTGCCACCAGCAGAGGGGCGGCCACCCCCCAAGAGACCCAGTACTTC | TRBV15 | - | TRBJ2-5 | many
CASSPPRDPDSYNSPLHF | TGTGCCAGCAGTCCCCCTAGGGATCCCGACTCCTATAATTCACCCCTCCACTTT | TRBV28 | - | TRBJ1-6 | many
CAWRGGGVYGYTF | TGTGCCTGGAGAGGAGGGGGCGTCTATGGCTACACCTTC | TRBV30 | TRBD1 | TRBJ1-2 | -
CASSFLDLAGELFF | TGCGCCAGCAGCTTCTTAGACTTGGCCGGGGAGCTGTTTTTT | TRBV5-1 | - | TRBJ2-2 | -
CSARGASGGEAFF | TGCAGTGCCCGGGGGGCCAGTGGGGGTGAAGCTTTCTTT | TRBV20-1 | - | TRBJ1-1 | many
CSVVLQERTYEQYF | TGCAGCGTTGTTCTTCAGGAGAGAACCTACGAGCAGTACTTC | TRBV29-1 | - | TRBJ2-7 | many
CASSLSPTSGETQYF | TGTGCCAGCAGCTTAAGCCCAACTAGCGGGGAGACCCAGTACTTC | TRBV11-2 | TRBD2 | TRBJ2-5 | -
CASSPSGGQGSPLHF | TGTGCCAGCAGCCCATCAGGGGGACAGGGTTCACCCCTCCACTTT | TRBV9 | TRBD1 | TRBJ1-6 | many
CASSLVVASTGGKGWDEQYF | TGTGCCAGCAGCTTAGTTGTTGCCTCTACTGGCGGCAAGGGGTGGGACGAGCAGTACTTC | TRBV11-3 | - | TRBJ2-7 | many
CASSDRTGEQYF | TGTGCCAGCAGCGACCGGACAGGCGAGCAGTACTTC | TRBV9 | TRBD1 | TRBJ2-7 | -
CASTGGASYEQYF | TGTGCCAGTACAGGGGGCGCATCCTACGAGCAGTACTTC | TRBV6-5 | TRBD1 | TRBJ2-7 | many
CASSPLGTELNTEAFF | TGTGCCAGCAGTCCACTCGGGACGGAATTGAACACTGAAGCTTTCTTT | TRBV25-1 | - | TRBJ1-1 | many
CASSFGNSGNTIYF | TGTGCCAGCAGCTTTGGGAATTCTGGAAACACCATATATTTT | TRBV7-2 | - | TRBJ1-3 | many
CASSLGGLRRTEAFF | TGCGCCAGCAGCTTGGGGGGCCTTCGTCGCACTGAAGCTTTCTTT | TRBV5-1 | - | TRBJ1-1 | many
CASSQRDIGSYNSPLHF | TGCGCCAGCAGCCAGCGGGACATTGGCTCCTATAATTCACCCCTCCACTTT | TRBV4-3 | - | TRBJ1-6 | -
CATGPGQSYEQYF | TGTGCCACAGGACCGGGACAGTCCTACGAGCAGTACTTC | TRBV24-1 | TRBD1 | TRBJ2-7 | many
CAILATENTEAFF | TGTGCCATCCTCGCGACCGAGAACACTGAAGCTTTCTTT | TRBV28 | - | TRBJ1-1 | many
CASSLGGGYTF | TGTGCCAGCAGCTTGGGGGGTGGCTACACCTTC | TRBV12-3/TRBV12-4 | - | TRBJ1-2 | many
CASSLLNKGEAFF | TGTGCCAGCAGTTTACTAAATAAAGGTGAAGCTTTCTTT | TRBV28 | - | TRBJ1-1 | -
CASSLIGLRFSYEQYF | TGTGCCAGCAGCTTAATCGGGCTACGCTTCTCCTACGAGCAGTACTTC | TRBV11-2 | - | TRBJ2-7 | -
CASSRGTGAQETQYF | TGTGCCAGCAGCCGAGGGACAGGGGCCCAAGAGACCCAGTACTTC | TRBV4-2 | TRBD1 | TRBJ2-5 | -
CSARFQESSYEQYF | TGCAGTGCTAGGTTTCAGGAGAGCTCCTACGAGCAGTACTTC | TRBV20-1 | - | TRBJ2-7 | many
CASTQGVAGPYEQYF | TGTGCCAGCACCCAAGGGGTAGCGGGCCCGTACGAGCAGTACTTC | TRBV28 | TRBD2 | TRBJ2-7 | many
CATSDLPPGRVNTGELFF | TGTGCCACCAGTGATTTGCCTCCCGGCAGGGTAAACACCGGGGAGCTGTTTTTT | TRBV24-1 | - | TRBJ2-2 | many
CASSRGETQYF | TGTGCCAGCAGCCGAGGAGAGACCCAGTACTTC | TRBV7-2 | - | TRBJ2-5 | many
CAWGENRNEAFF | TGTGCCTGGGGTGAGAACAGGAATGAAGCTTTCTTT | TRBV30 | - | TRBJ1-1 | many
CASSLTGGAYYGYTF | TGTGCCAGCAGCTTAACAGGAGGAGCTTACTATGGCTACACCTTC | TRBV13 | - | TRBJ1-2 | many
CASTGQLNTEAFF | TGTGCCAGCACCGGACAGTTGAACACTGAAGCTTTCTTT | TRBV6-5 | - | TRBJ1-1 | many
CASSPGTGGMSFF | TGTGCCAGCTCACCAGGGACAGGGGGTATGTCTTTCTTT | TRBV18 | TRBD1 | TRBJ1-1 | many
CASSSRPGLAGVQYF | TGTGCCAGCAGTTCCCGTCCGGGACTAGCGGGAGTGCAGTACTTC | TRBV12-3/TRBV12-4 | TRBD2 | TRBJ2-7 | -
CASRSTGELFF | TGTGCAAGCAGAAGCACCGGGGAGCTGTTTTTT | TRBV6-5 | - | TRBJ2-2 | many